This T cell receptor (beta chain) comes out of a study of cytomegalovirus exposure and HLA in healthy donors (dated by TCRdb to 2016 to 2017). Background on the whole study: An earlier analysis of fewer than 750 of the donors reported 276 Gb of sequence data and around 120 million unique TCR beta sequences obtained from approximately 180 million T cells. An early release covering about 600 HLA-typed donors comprised about 300 gigabases of sequencing data and around 80 million unique TCR sequences. Among the approximately 400 genotyped donors, about 83% belonged to the genetic ancestry cluster associated with self-reported Caucasian donors. The study aimed to test whether signatures of past pathogen exposure could be identified by cataloging public T cell receptors. The T cell repertoires of around 670 subjects were profiled by immunosequencing and related to cytomegalovirus serostatus. Besides the first cohort of roughly 700 subjects, a separate validation cohort made up of 95 to 150 different subjects was used. To predict cytomegalovirus infection status, the study brought together high-throughput TCR immunosequencing, statistical association of individual TCRs with disease status, and machine learning. In a later analysis, previously published TCR beta repertoires from about 640 donors were re-analyzed and high-resolution HLA genotyping was added so that TCR occurrence patterns could be studied. Rather than drawing on any new phenotypic data, the later analysis identified candidate immune exposures from TCR beta sequences and the way those sequences occurred across donors. To decide whether each TCR beta V gene segment behaved as functional or pseudogenic, an earlier analysis of fewer than 750 of the donors relied on high-throughput TCR beta sequencing. Donor age, sex, ethnicity and CMV serostatus were compiled alongside the repertoire data. Genome-wide SNP genotypes for about 65% of the roughly 670 donors were used in a later genetic analysis, which treated that subset as a discovery cohort. Every discovery cohort repertoire had been produced on one sequencing platform. HLA typing covered class I and class II loci at four-digit resolution. The number of typed donors differed by locus: roughly 629-640 for A, B, C, DRB1 and DQB1; 522 for DQA1; 606 for DPA1; and about 450 for DPB1. Five DR-DQ haplotypes were handled as single units for association and clustering, since linkage in the cohort was strong. Among 398 genotyped donors of the cohort, an average of roughly 230,000 unique TCR beta nucleotide sequences was sequenced per donor, of which about 19% were non-productive.

This clone has just one count. There is no known antigen for this receptor. Per-base qualities were not stored, and no clone one base away is much larger. The cohort comprised some 680 healthy bone marrow donors. Cohort members were all nominally healthy when sampled, although unrecorded immune exposures were likely present. The donor tested CMV seronegative and was one of the 352 seronegative cohort members. A peripheral blood sample was provided by each donor, and peripheral blood mononuclear cells were used for TCR beta sequencing. Genomic DNA was extracted from the blood cell samples with the Qiagen DNeasy Blood Extraction Kit. The germline ends are 9 bases apart after V is trimmed by 5 bases and J by 7 bases. From the germline V gene (reference sequence), CDR1 is SEHNR and CDR2 is FQNEAQ. Reading from cysteine to phenylalanine, the CDR3 counts 11 amino acids. CDR3 DNA is the only sequence kept; it has 33 bases, read in frame from the first base.

The investigation overall reported the following: A later genetic analysis reported fewer N-insertions in productive TCRs among donors in an Asian-associated ancestry cluster than the approximately 670-donor mean. An association between a missense DCLRE1C variant and V-gene and J-gene trimming of TCR beta chains was found in a later genetic analysis and replicated in an independent cohort. The authors suggested that the approach could potentially be extended to other disease states and immunological phenotypes. A later analysis associated some 17,000 TCR beta sequences with specific HLA alleles at a false discovery rate of 0.05. The classifier was reported to diagnose cytomegalovirus status with high specificity and sensitivity in both the original and validation cohorts. The cohort was sequenced for TCR beta chains only, and without alpha or paired-chain data the features that could be detected were limited. A total of 164 TCR beta chains were listed by the study as associated with cytomegalovirus. Because the 87-base-pair reads could not distinguish some IMGT-functional V segments, including TRBV6-2 and TRBV6-3, those segments were excluded. Across donors, most TCR sequences were observed very rarely, whereas some public TCRs were present in many individuals. Because HLA typing was unavailable for some donors at each locus, only the typed subset was used in association tests. In vitro tests confirmed that a few of the cytomegalovirus-associated TCR beta chains recognize cytomegalovirus antigens. Correlated functional status among segregating V segments might be attributable to linkage disequilibrium, but an unknown experimental factor could not be ruled out. A later analysis found that most CMV-associated TCR beta chains appeared HLA-restricted, with HLA associations seemingly driven largely by CMV exposure. In an earlier analysis of some 640 of the donors, most TCR beta V segments were observed in productive rearrangements about 87% or about 30% of the time, broadly matching IMGT annotations. In a later analysis, TCR association rates were found to vary across HLA loci, with the most associated TCRs seen for DRB1 alleles and the fewest for HLA-C alleles. A cluster of highly shared sequence variants was judged likely to represent a technical artifact of the sequencing pipeline. In a later analysis, several top co-occurrence clusters were reported to appear linked to parvovirus B19, influenza, CMV and Epstein-Barr virus. Sequencing depth was assumed to be roughly uniform across donors in the presence/absence analyses, though that assumption may not hold. Strong co-occurrence of HLA alleles, especially DR and DQ, made assigning TCR associations to individual alleles difficult. A further reported finding was that TCR beta sequences accurately predicted the HLA-A and HLA-B alleles for most subjects in the first cohort. The earlier analysis of about 600 of the donors excluded 15 to 20 rarely observed V segments, including chromosome 9 orphons, because counts were too low. For the cohort, immune exposure information was limited to CMV serostatus. In a later analysis, HLA-associated TCR beta chains were found to be more clonally expanded and to have lower generation probabilities than equally common non-associated chains.

Libraries were built with the immunoSEQ multiplex PCR assay. For the multiplex PCR, a mixture combining 60 forward primers for TCR Vbeta segments and 13 reverse primers for TCR Jbeta segments was used. The CDR3 region of rearranged TCR beta genes was amplified from genomic DNA by a multiplex PCR assay. The amplified TCR beta libraries were sequenced on the Illumina HiSeq System as 87-base-pair reads. Turning to the authors' computational methods: A later analysis counted 75 million to 100 million unique TCR beta chains across the 640 or so repertoires, and roughly 11 million of these chains were shared by at least two donors. Raw reads were error-corrected and collapsed into unique sequences with a nearest-neighbor algorithm that merged closely related sequences to remove PCR and sequencing errors. To assign V, D and J gene segments, CDR3 sequences were aligned to IMGT reference sequences. Each retained sequence needed at least a six-nucleotide match to both a V gene segment and a J gene segment. A rearrangement was called productive if the CDR3 had no stop codons and remained in frame with V and J, and every other rearrangement was called non-productive. CDR3 was defined according to IMGT convention as the region running from the second conserved V-encoded cysteine to the conserved J-encoded phenylalanine. The earlier analysis of 450 to 750 of the donors excluded any sequence lacking an unambiguous match to a single V gene segment. An earlier analysis of a few hundred of the donors called V segments functional above 56.7% productive rearrangements and segregating when the between-donor standard deviation exceeded 5%. A statistical classification framework was built for diagnosing cytomegalovirus status from the catalog of TCR beta chain sequences. In a later analysis, TCR nucleotide sequences were compared against IMGT/GENE-DB human TR gene sequences so that V and J genes could be assigned. A later analysis assigned CDR3 sequences and most-parsimonious VDJ recombination scenarios with the TCRdist pipeline. In a later analysis, every TCR beta chain was defined by the combination of its CDR3 amino acid sequence and its V-gene family, and reads without a unique V-gene family were dropped. A later analysis removed several hundred highly shared, low-generation-probability nucleotide sequences to deal with suspected cross-contamination and a sequencing artifact. For each public chain, a later analysis derived a clonal expansion index from normalized ranks of inferred template counts within each repertoire. In a later analysis, generation probabilities were computed using a VDJ recombination model fitted to out-of-frame rearrangements, and the results were checked against IGoR. In a later analysis, TCR-TCR, TCR-HLA and TCR-CMV co-occurrence was scored with hypergeometric tests, and a repertoire-size bias correction was applied to TCR pairs. In a later analysis, false discovery rates were estimated by permuting HLA or CMV assignments 20 times. In a later analysis, co-occurring TCRs were grouped with DBSCAN, and TCRdist sequence similarity was added when clustering was performed within HLA-allele-positive subsets. Repertoires with fewer than 30,000 or more than 120,000 public chains, plus five repertoires with anomalous nucleotide sharing, were excluded from co-occurrence clustering. The clones in this table, taken by TCRdb from immuneACCESS, are in-frame only. Not every clone is retained; where verified, under half of the shortfall comes from an unresolved V gene, and the cause of the rest is unknown. Clone size and the V and J calls come from that table; the DNA yielded D and trimming. A total of some 150,000 clones appear in this sample, about three quarters of them only once. Approximately 3.4% of the sample rests with the top ten.

The V and J genes are TRBV7-9 and TRBJ2-7, with an unclear D gene assignment. The sequence derives from a female donor in good health and CMV-seronegative. The sequenced sample consisted of PBMCs. The bases read TGTGCCAGCAGCGTGGCTTGGGAGCAGTACTTC. The translation is CASSVAWEQYF. Reference TRBV7-9 and TRBJ2-7 genes cover what lies past the CDR3, so the full variable domain is DTGVSQNPRHKITKRGQNVTFRCDPISEHNRLYWYRQTLGQGPEFLTYFQNEAQLEKSRLLSDRFSAERPKGSFSTLEIQRTEQGDSAMYLCASSVAWEQYFGPGTRLTVT.